A selection of T cell receptor beta chains follows, all from one sample in a study of T cell repertoires in cytomegalovirus infection. TCRdb used MiXCR to reprocess the reads, holding one entry per CDR3 protein. The data show about 260,000 distinct CDR3 sequences, with approximately 14% seen just once and 7.5% to 10% held by the top ten. The source material was PBMCs. All receptors derive from a human donor in good health (CMV status not recorded). Some clones in this sample may be carry-over from other donors' samples. The CDR3 runs from the conserved cysteine through the conserved F or W. Each record gives: V gene, clone size, D gene, J gene, CDR3 DNA, CDR3 protein. The D gene is left open where the match is weak. Clone size appears in some rows only: once, few, many, or a class for an expanded clone.

TRBV11-2	NA	TRBD1	TRBJ2-7	TGTGCCAGCAGCCGCGGACAGGCTGTCACCTACGAGCAGTACTTC	CASSRGQAVTYEQYF
TRBV5-5	many	NA	TRBJ1-5	TGTGCCAGCAGTTGGGGGTATAGCAATCAGCCCCAGCATTTT	CASSWGYSNQPQHF
TRBV7-2	many	NA	TRBJ2-6	TGTGCCAGCAGCCCCCCCGGACGGCTGTCTGGGGCCAACGTCCTGACTTTC	CASSPPGRLSGANVLTF
TRBV5-6	few	NA	TRBJ2-1	TGTGCCAGCAGCTTGGGAGACAGATACAGACTATACAATGAGCAGTTCTTC	CASSLGDRYRLYNEQFF
TRBV29-1	NA	TRBD1	TRBJ2-7	TGCAGCGTCCTCGGACAGGGGGCCTACGAGCAGTACTTC	CSVLGQGAYEQYF
TRBV20-1	NA	NA	TRBJ2-7	TGCAGTGCTAGAGATCGGGTTTCAGGGATCGACGAGCAGTACTTC	CSARDRVSGIDEQYF
TRBV4-1	few	NA	TRBJ1-1	TGCGCCAGCAGCCAAATACAGGCCCGAACACCTGAAGCTTTCTTT	CASSQIQARTPEAFF
TRBV5-1	NA	TRBD1	TRBJ2-7	TGCGCCAGCAGCCCCGGGACAGGGGGACGGGAGCAGTACTTC	CASSPGTGGREQYF
TRBV4-1	NA	NA	TRBJ1-1	TGCGCCAGCAGCCCCGAAGTGGGCACTGAAGCTTTCTTT	CASSPEVGTEAFF
TRBV27	few	NA	TRBJ2-7	TGTGCCAGCAGTCAAGCGGTCAGCTCCTACGAGCAGTACTTC	CASSQAVSSYEQYF
TRBV15	NA	NA	TRBJ1-6	TGTGCCACCAGCAGAGATAGAGAGGCCGCGAGGAATTCACCCCTCCACTTT	CATSRDREAARNSPLHF
TRBV20-1	many	NA	TRBJ2-4	TGCAGTGCCCAGGAGGCGGTAGCCAAAAACATTCAGTACTTC	CSAQEAVAKNIQYF
TRBV19	many	NA	TRBJ1-4	TGTGCCAGTAGTATAACTTGGGAGAATGAAAAACTGTTTTTT	CASSITWENEKLFF
TRBV12-5	many	NA	TRBJ2-5	TGTGCTAGTGGCAGACCGGCATTCCAAGAGACCCAGTACTTC	CASGRPAFQETQYF
TRBV20-1	few	NA	TRBJ1-1	TGCAGTGCTAGTAGAGGGTGGGCAGGGAGGGGGAACACTGAAGCTTTCTTT	CSASRGWAGRGNTEAFF
TRBV29-1	many	NA	TRBJ1-1	TGCAGCGTTGGTCTAATGAACACTGAAGCTTTCTTT	CSVGLMNTEAFF
TRBV20-1	NA	NA	TRBJ2-1	TGCAGTGCTAACCGGGACGCTCGACGCAATGAGCAGTTCTTC	CSANRDARRNEQFF
TRBV6-5	many	TRBD1	TRBJ1-6	TGTGCCAGCGGGCGGACAGGGAGTTCACCCCTCCACTTT	CASGRTGSSPLHF
TRBV6-6	many	NA	TRBJ1-4	NA	CASSTSTGWGEKLFF
TRBV7-2	NA	NA	TRBJ1-5	TGTGCCAGCAGCTTAGCGCTTGGGGGGGATCAGCCCCAGCATTTT	CASSLALGGDQPQHF
TRBV15	NA	TRBD2	TRBJ2-1	TGTGCCACCAGCACCAAGAGGATTGGCGGGAGTGGGTATGAGCAGTTCTTC	CATSTKRIGGSGYEQFF
TRBV7-9	many	NA	TRBJ1-5	TGTGCCAGCAGCTTTGACGGTCGTCAGCCCCAGCATTTT	CASSFDGRQPQHF
TRBV19	few	NA	TRBJ2-3	TGTGCCAGTAGTATGGGGCCTGGTGGAGATACGCAGTATTTT	CASSMGPGGDTQYF
TRBV7-2	many	NA	TRBJ2-1	TGTGCCAGCAGCTGGAGCTCCTACAATGAGCAGTTCTTC	CASSWSSYNEQFF
TRBV7-2	many	NA	TRBJ2-1	TGTGCCAGCAGCTTCGGGACTCTCTACAATGAGCAGTTCTTC	CASSFGTLYNEQFF
TRBV7-2	many	NA	TRBJ2-1	TGTGCCAGCAGCTTAGCGCTGTACAATGAGCAGTTCTTC	CASSLALYNEQFF
TRBV11-1	few	NA	TRBJ2-7	TGTGCCAGCAGCTCCCCGGTCAGGAGTGGATCCTACGAGCAGTACTTC	CASSSPVRSGSYEQYF
TRBV5-6	NA	NA	TRBJ1-1	TGTGCCAGCAGCCTCTCCGGGCAATGGAACACTGAAGCTTTCTTT	CASSLSGQWNTEAFF
TRBV11-2	many	NA	TRBJ1-1	TGTGCCAGCAGCTTAGTGGGAGGTCAGGCGAACACTGAAGCTTTCTTT	CASSLVGGQANTEAFF
TRBV7-6	many	NA	TRBJ1-1	TGTGCCAGCAGCTCGGAGGTATTCACTGAAGCTTTCTTT	CASSSEVFTEAFF
TRBV6-6	NA	TRBD1	TRBJ1-5	TGTGCCAGCAGTGGGGGACAGGGGGAGGGACAGCCCCAGCATTTT	CASSGGQGEGQPQHF
TRBV20-1	NA	NA	TRBJ2-1	TGCAGTGCTACCCCCCGGTCAGGGACCTACAATGAGCAGTTCTTC	CSATPRSGTYNEQFF
TRBV20-1	many	TRBD1	TRBJ1-2	TGCAGTGCTAGGGGGACTGGGGGACAGGGCGATGGCTACACCTTC	CSARGTGGQGDGYTF
TRBV12-3/TRBV12-4	few	NA	TRBJ2-7	TGTGCCAGCAGTCCGACAGAAGGCTACGAGCAGTACTTC	CASSPTEGYEQYF
TRBV5-1	NA	NA	TRBJ1-1	TGCGCCAGCAGCTTGTCCCCTGGAAGGGACACTGAAGCTTTCTTT	CASSLSPGRDTEAFF
TRBV13	many	NA	TRBJ2-2	TGTGCCAGCAGCTTATCCCCCACCGGGGAGCTGTTTTTT	CASSLSPTGELFF
TRBV6-2/TRBV6-3	few	TRBD2	TRBJ2-1	TGTGCCAGCTCGGGGGGACTAGCCGATTACAATGAGCAGTTCTTC	CASSGGLADYNEQFF
TRBV28	few	NA	TRBJ2-1	TGTGCCAGCAGTTTATACGGGGCGGGTGTTCGGGACAATGAGCAGTTCTTC	CASSLYGAGVRDNEQFF
TRBV19	many	NA	TRBJ1-5	TGTGCCAGTAGTATAGGTTTTCAGGGCAATCAGCCCCAGCATTTT	CASSIGFQGNQPQHF
TRBV4-3	NA	NA	TRBJ2-1	TGCGCCAGCAGCCAGCTTCTTTACAATGAGCAGTTCTTC	CASSQLLYNEQFF
TRBV7-2	many	NA	TRBJ1-1	TGTGCCAGCAGCTCAGATGGGGGGGGTGCGGAAGCTTTCTTT	CASSSDGGGAEAFF
TRBV4-3	NA	TRBD2	TRBJ2-7	TGCGCCAGCAGCCAAGATCTCGGGGGGACCTACGAGCAGTACTTC	CASSQDLGGTYEQYF
TRBV12-3/TRBV12-4	NA	TRBD1	TRBJ1-1	TGTGCCAGCAGGAAACAGACAGGGCGGTATGCTTTCTTT	CASRKQTGRYAFF
TRBV20-1	NA	TRBD1	TRBJ1-2	TGCAGTGCGGCCGGGACAGGGCTTGGCTACACCTTC	CSAAGTGLGYTF
TRBV29-1	few	NA	TRBJ2-1	TGCAGCGTTGAAGTACGGGAGGGGGCCACCTACAATGAGCAGTTCTTC	CSVEVREGATYNEQFF
TRBV7-3	few	TRBD1	TRBJ2-1	TGTGCCAGCAGCTTAAAAGGCGGGACAGGGGTTTACAATGAGCAGTTCTTC	CASSLKGGTGVYNEQFF
TRBV11-2	NA	NA	TRBJ2-3	TGTACCAGCAGCGTGCGGGTCTCGAGGACAGATACGCAGTATTTT	CTSSVRVSRTDTQYF
TRBV6-2/TRBV6-3	NA	TRBD1	TRBJ1-6	TGTGCCAGCAGGTGGGACAGCAACTCCGGATATAATTCACCCCTCCACTTT	CASRWDSNSGYNSPLHF
TRBV20-1	NA	NA	TRBJ2-5	TGCAGTGCCCAGAGGAGGGGCCCAGAGACCCAGTACTTC	CSAQRRGPETQYF
TRBV11-2	many	TRBD1	TRBJ2-7	TGTGCCAGCAGCTTAGACCCTGGGACAGTATACGAGCAGTACTTC	CASSLDPGTVYEQYF
TRBV7-9	few	NA	TRBJ2-1	TGTGCCAGCAGAGACCGGGATTCGGTGAATGAGCAGTTCTTC	CASRDRDSVNEQFF
TRBV7-9	many	NA	TRBJ2-3	TGTGCCAGCACAGGGACGACAGATACGCAGTATTTT	CASTGTTDTQYF
TRBV23-1	NA	TRBD2	TRBJ2-1	TGCGCCAGCAGTCAAGTCGCGGGAGGGCCCTACAATGAGCAGTTCTTC	CASSQVAGGPYNEQFF